This entry features one TCR beta chain sequence. This sample was taken from a study of blood T cell repertoires in COVID-19. Study information: Samples of COVID-19 (acute and convalescent) were obtained from the United States, Italy and Spain. PBMCs, B-cell-depleted T cells, or T cells provided the cDNA or gDNA that made up the material.

Authors' processing steps: How many nucleated cells were present was estimated from reference gene primer amplification. The method was immunoSEQ multiplex PCR; TCRdb's version includes in-frame clones alone and lacks a portion of them. The DNA gave D and trimming, while V, J and clone size come from that table. This table holds 150,000 to 200,000 clones, more than 60% found once. Germline CDR1 SGHDN, CDR2 FVKESK. The germline V and J ends were trimmed by 0 bases and 4 bases, with 7 bases remaining between them. This CDR3 is 14 amino acids long. The sequence was collected from a man aged 45 to 65 who had recovered from COVID-19. Sequenced input: peripheral blood. This sequence joins TRBV14 and TRBJ2-1; D is undetermined. CDR3: CASSQDWPYNEQFF. The CDR3, as DNA: TGTGCCAGCAGCCAAGATTGGCCTTACAATGAGCAGTTCTTC.